These 9 T cell receptor beta chains were sequenced from one sample in a study of cytomegalovirus exposure and HLA in healthy donors. Primers included in the PCR were 60 Vbeta and 13 Jbeta primers. Here immunoSEQ multiplex PCR was the method, and the copy in TCRdb shows in-frame clones only, minus some. Of about 140,000 clones detected, about 76% appear once; the ten largest clones hold about 3.4%. The material sequenced was PBMCs. The receptors come from a female donor in good health and CMV-seronegative.

J is TRBJ2-1 and V is TRBV7-2, with 8 bases aligning to TRBD2. Trimming took 5 bases from V and 3 from J; bases not matched to a gene: 9. This CDR3 comprises 16 residues. CDR1 is SGHTA, CDR2 FQGNSA, per germline. CDR3 protein: CASSPRRAGDYNEQFF. The CDR3 DNA is TGTGCCAGCAGCCCCCGACGAGCGGGGGACTACAATGAGCAGTTCTTC.

The DNA for the CDR3 is TGCGCCAGCAGCCCCCCACCCGCACGGACAGGGAACAGGGAAAACTATGGCTACACCTTC. Translating it yields CASSPPPARTGNRENYGYTF. V is TRBV4-1 and J is TRBJ1-2; 8 bases line up with TRBD1. V was pared by 4 bases and J by 2 bases, with 21 bases of the junction left unmatched. Germline CDR1 and CDR2: MGHRA and YSYEKL. CDR3 length: 20 residues.

This clone has just a few counts. V is TRBV19 and J is TRBJ2-1, with a tentative D call TRBD2 (6 bases). CDR1 and CDR2 from the germline V gene are LNHDA and SQIVND (reference sequence). The germline V and J ends were trimmed by 10 bases and 4 bases, with 17 bases remaining between them. The CDR3 covers 14 residues. The CDR3 spells CATGRESPYNEQFF. The CDR3 DNA reads as TGTGCCACAGGCCGGGAGTCCCCTTACAATGAGCAGTTCTTC.

This sequence joins TRBV28 and TRBJ2-7; 9 bases align to TRBD2. Germline CDR1 reads MDHEN; CDR2 reads SYDVKM. The CDR3 runs 13 residues. With 9 bases clipped from V and 3 bases from J, the junction kept 6 bases outside the gene matches. This CDR3 reads CASLAGDGYEQYF. The CDR3 region has the DNA TGTGCCAGTTTAGCGGGAGACGGCTACGAGCAGTACTTC.

The chain couples TRBV28 to TRBJ1-2; 8 nucleotides align to TRBD1. The CDR3 contains 15 residues. Germline CDR1 MDHEN, CDR2 SYDVKM. V was pared by 7 bases and J by 2 bases, with 9 bases of the junction left unmatched. CDR3 loop: CASTVLDRDNYGYTF. DNA for the CDR3: TGTGCCAGCACCGTCCTGGACAGGGACAACTATGGCTACACCTTC.

The rearrangement joins TRBV7-3 to TRBJ2-7; 11 bases are shared with TRBD1. Germline V gene sequence: CDR1 SGHTA, CDR2 FQGTGA. With V trimmed by 5 bases and J by 6 bases, 3 bases remained unmatched. This CDR3 contains 13 residues. The CDR3 region is CASSADRGREQYF. CDR3 nucleotide sequence: TGTGCCAGCAGCGCGGACAGGGGGCGCGAGCAGTACTTC. The variable domain in full, with the rest retrieved from reference TRBV7-3 and TRBJ2-7, is GAGVSQTPSNKVTEKGKYVELRCDPISGHTALYWYRQSLGQGPEFLIYFQGTGAADDSGLPNDRFFAVRPEGSVSTLKIQRTERGDSAVYLCASSADRGREQYFGPGTRLTVT.

Only a few counts were recorded for this clone. The V gene is TRBV7-9, the J gene TRBJ2-7; D might be TRBD2 (5 bases). The CDR3 spans 16 residues. V lost 5 bases and J 0 bases, leaving 17 bases between the germline ends. Germline CDR1 reads SEHNR; CDR2 reads FQNEAQ (reference sequence). The CDR3: CASSPTGSGSSYEQYF. The CDR3, as DNA: TGTGCCAGCAGCCCTACTGGCTCGGGAAGCTCCTACGAGCAGTACTTC.

The CDR3 here is CAISPTSGTGTYEQYF. For the CDR3, the DNA is TGTGCCATCAGTCCGACATCCGGGACAGGGACCTACGAGCAGTACTTC. The chain uses TRBV10-3 and TRBJ2-7; TRBD1 matches at 9 bases. Germline assignment: CDR1 ENHRY and CDR2 SYGVKD. The length of the CDR3 is 16 residues. V was clipped by 5 bases and J by 2 bases; unmatched bases: 10.

V usage is TRBV7-2 and J usage is TRBJ1-5; no clear D gene. V shed 1 base and J shed 2 bases, with 9 bases lying between them. Germline V lookup: CDR1 SGHTA, CDR2 FQGNSA. This CDR3 is built from 15 residues. The CDR3 protein is CASSLVRLGNQPQHF. In DNA form, the CDR3 reads TGTGCCAGCAGCTTAGTCCGCCTAGGCAATCAGCCCCAGCATTTT. Using reference TRBV7-2 and TRBJ1-5 for the parts outside the CDR3, the full variable domain is GAGVSQSPSNKVTEKGKDVELRCDPISGHTALYWYRQSLGQGLEFLIYFQGNSAPDKSGLPSDRFSAERTGGSVSTLTIQRTQQEDSAVYLCASSLVRLGNQPQHFGDGTRLSIL.